Sequencing of this T cell receptor (beta chain) was carried out in a study of tumor-infiltrating lymphocytes in oesophageal squamous cell carcinoma. Turning to this clonotype: One end of the junction is discordant with germline, which a read error may explain.

This CDR3 spans 17 amino acids. The germline V gene has CDR1 MNHNS and CDR2 SASEGT. MiXCR, run by TCRdb on the PCR reads, gives a single entry per CDR3 protein. This sample has some 12,000 distinct CDR3 sequences, with approximately 59% found just once. Sequenced material: esophageal tumor tissue. The gene calls are TRBV6-1 and TRBJ2-5; D is unresolved. The sequence was collected from a male donor with esophageal squamous cell carcinoma. DNA of the CDR3: TGTGCCAGCAGCCCCTCAGACCGGACGGTCTATAATTCACCCCTCCACTTC. It translates to CASSPSDRTVYNSPLHF.